The 15 T cell receptor beta chains below come from one sample, sequenced in a study of cytomegalovirus exposure and HLA in healthy donors. Clones were sequenced by immunoSEQ multiplex PCR, and TCRdb holds only the in-frame ones, with some missing. The table has approximately 180,000 clones, more than 75% seen once; the top ten hold 1.4%. Sequencing was performed on PBMCs. These receptors were obtained from a woman in her twenties or thirties in good health and CMV-seronegative.

V usage is TRBV27 and J usage is TRBJ2-5, with 9 bases matching TRBD2. The germline V gene has CDR1 MNHEY and CDR2 SMNVEV (reference sequence). V gave up 4 bases and J gave up 4 bases; unmatched junction bases: 10. The CDR3 contains 16 residues. DNA for the CDR3: TGTGCCAGCAGTTCCTTCTTGGCGGGGGGGCCAGAGACCCAGTACTTC. This translates into CASSSFLAGGPETQYF.

The chain has TRBV5-4 and TRBJ2-7; D is perhaps TRBD2 (6 bases). V was cut by 5 bases and J by 5 bases, with 17 bases left in between. This CDR3 region has 14 residues. Germline values: CDR1 SGHNT, CDR2 YYREEE (reference sequence). The CDR3: CASRGDFSLDEQYF. In DNA, the CDR3 is TGTGCCAGCAGGGGGGACTTTTCCCTTGACGAGCAGTACTTC.

This chain connects TRBV5-4 to TRBJ2-7; D might be TRBD1 (6 bases). The CDR3 runs 14 residues. The germline V and J ends were trimmed by 0 bases and 6 bases, with 13 bases remaining between them. CDR1 is SGHNT and CDR2 is YYREEE in the germline V gene (reference sequence). The CDR3 protein is CASSLAVGAVEQYF. The CDR3 DNA reads as TGTGCCAGCAGCTTGGCGGTGGGGGCCGTCGAGCAGTACTTC.

The V gene is TRBV27, the J gene TRBJ2-6; no firm D call. The CDR3 has 15 amino acids. Trimming pared 3 bases from V and 2 bases from J, leaving 8 bases between. CDR1 and CDR2 from the germline V gene are MNHEY and SMNVEV (reference sequence). The CDR3 DNA sequence: TGTGCCAGCAGTTTCGACTTCGCTGGGGCCAACGTCCTGACTTTC. The encoded protein is CASSFDFAGANVLTF. The complete variable domain, with remaining parts taken from reference TRBV27 and TRBJ2-6, reads EAQVTQNPRYLITVTGKKLTVTCSQNMNHEYMSWYRQDPGLGLRQIYYSMNVEVTDKGDVPEGYKVSRKEKRNFPLILESPSPNQTSLYFCASSFDFAGANVLTFGAGSRLTVL.

This clone was seen a handful of times. Here the CDR3 DNA reads TGTGCCTGGAGATTGGGAGGAAATTCACCCCTCCACTTT. Translated: CAWRLGGNSPLHF. V gene TRBV30 combines with J gene TRBJ1-6; no firm D call. The CDR3 has 13 residues. V lost 3 bases and J 7 bases, leaving 10 bases between the germline ends. Per germline, CDR1 GTSNPN and CDR2 SVGIG (reference sequence).

This CDR3 reads CASSETGTRSNQPQHF. The CDR3 DNA sequence: TGTGCCAGCAGCGAGACAGGGACCCGTAGCAATCAGCCCCAGCATTTT. The chain employs TRBV2 and TRBJ1-5; 7 bases are a match to TRBD1. The CDR3 covers 16 residues. V was clipped by 6 bases and J by 0 bases; unmatched bases: 8. Germline V gene data show CDR1 as SNHLY and CDR2 as FYNNEI. Variable domain in full (rest from reference TRBV2 and TRBJ1-5): EPEVTQTPSHQVTQMGQEVILRCVPISNHLYFYWYRQILGQKVEFLVSFYNNEISEKSEIFDDQFSVERPDGSNFTLKIRSTKLEDSAMYFCASSETGTRSNQPQHFGDGTRLSIL.

Details on this clone: The sample contains more than one DNA sequence encoding this CDR3. This sequence joins TRBV6-5 and TRBJ2-7, with 8 bases identical to TRBD1. CDR3 size: 13 residues. CDR1 and CDR2 from the germline V gene are MNHEY and SVGAGI. V lost 7 bases and J lost 6; bases outside the gene matches: 8. CDR3 sequence (DNA): TGTGCCAGCACCGCTGACAGGGGCGGCGAGCAGTACTTC. This gives the protein CASTADRGGEQYF.

The CDR3, as DNA: TGTGCCATCAGTGTGGGACAGCCTAGCTATGGCTACACCTTC. Translated, it gives CAISVGQPSYGYTF. The chain has TRBV10-3 and TRBJ1-2; TRBD1 agrees at 7 bases. Germline CDR1 is ENHRY and CDR2 is SYGVKD. Germline trimming cut 4 bases from V and 4 bases from J; bases unmatched to any gene: 6. The CDR3 length is 14 residues.

The chain is built from TRBV15 and TRBJ2-3, with 11 positions matching TRBD2. V dropped 2 bases and J dropped 6; count of bases not matched to a gene: 13. The germline V gene encodes CDR1 LNHNV and CDR2 YYDKDF (reference sequence). CDR3 size: 18 residues. The CDR3 nucleotides read TGTGCCACCAGCAGAACCGGGACTAGCGGCGGGCCCCCGGATACGCAGTATTTT. It is translated as CATSRTGTSGGPPDTQYF.

The genes are TRBV5-1 and TRBJ1-6, with a tentative D call TRBD1 (6 bases). Trimming removed 0 bases at V and 7 bases at J, with 8 bases between. CDR3 length: 14 amino acids. Germline V gene data show CDR1 as SGHRS and CDR2 as YFSETQ. The CDR3 protein is CASSLAGDNSPLHF. CDR3 sequence (DNA): TGCGCCAGCAGCTTGGCAGGGGACAATTCACCCCTCCACTTT.

The chain carries TRBV5-6 and TRBJ2-5, with a weak D call TRBD2 (5 bases). This CDR3 is 14 amino acids long. V was trimmed by 0 bases and J by 0 bases, leaving 6 bases between them. Per germline, CDR1 SGHDT and CDR2 YYEEEE. In DNA form, the CDR3 reads TGTGCCAGCAGCTTGGCGGGGAACCAAGAGACCCAGTACTTC. It is translated as CASSLAGNQETQYF.

About this clone itself: The same CDR3 also results from other DNA sequences found in this sample. The genes are TRBV5-6 and TRBJ2-5, with 7 positions matching TRBD1. The CDR3 runs 15 residues. The J segment lost 5 bases and the V segment lost 2 bases, leaving 9 bases of the junction unmatched. Germline lookup yields CDR1 SGHDT and CDR2 YYEEEE. The DNA of the CDR3 is TGTGCCAGCAGCTTACTGGGCAGGGGGTTGGAGACCCAGTACTTC. Its protein is CASSLLGRGLETQYF.

The chain combines TRBV6-1 with TRBJ2-5; perhaps TRBD1 as D (7 bases). CDR3 length: 14 amino acids. The germline V gene has CDR1 MNHNS and CDR2 SASEGT. The V gene lost 3 bases and the J gene lost 5 bases, with 13 bases spanning the gap. DNA for the CDR3: TGTGCCAGCAGTGATGGAGGGGGCCACGAGACCCAGTACTTC. Translation: CASSDGGGHETQYF.

The chain carries TRBV9 and TRBJ2-3, with D perhaps matching TRBD2 (7 bases). The V gene lost 4 bases and the J gene lost 2 bases, with 17 bases spanning the gap. Germline assignment: CDR1 SGDLS and CDR2 YYNGEE. This CDR3 has 16 residues. CDR3 in DNA: TGTGCCAGCAGCCCCTGGGGGGGCTGGGACACAGATACGCAGTATTTT. Residues: CASSPWGGWDTDTQYF.

J is TRBJ2-7 and V is TRBV27, with 7 nucleotides matching TRBD1. Germline values: CDR1 MNHEY, CDR2 SMNVEV (reference sequence). V dropped 5 bases and J dropped 3; count of bases not matched to a gene: 13. The CDR3 totals 16 residues. The CDR3 bases are TGTGCCAGCAGTCTACGACAGGGCCCATCGCACTACGAGCAGTACTTC. Its protein product is CASSLRQGPSHYEQYF.